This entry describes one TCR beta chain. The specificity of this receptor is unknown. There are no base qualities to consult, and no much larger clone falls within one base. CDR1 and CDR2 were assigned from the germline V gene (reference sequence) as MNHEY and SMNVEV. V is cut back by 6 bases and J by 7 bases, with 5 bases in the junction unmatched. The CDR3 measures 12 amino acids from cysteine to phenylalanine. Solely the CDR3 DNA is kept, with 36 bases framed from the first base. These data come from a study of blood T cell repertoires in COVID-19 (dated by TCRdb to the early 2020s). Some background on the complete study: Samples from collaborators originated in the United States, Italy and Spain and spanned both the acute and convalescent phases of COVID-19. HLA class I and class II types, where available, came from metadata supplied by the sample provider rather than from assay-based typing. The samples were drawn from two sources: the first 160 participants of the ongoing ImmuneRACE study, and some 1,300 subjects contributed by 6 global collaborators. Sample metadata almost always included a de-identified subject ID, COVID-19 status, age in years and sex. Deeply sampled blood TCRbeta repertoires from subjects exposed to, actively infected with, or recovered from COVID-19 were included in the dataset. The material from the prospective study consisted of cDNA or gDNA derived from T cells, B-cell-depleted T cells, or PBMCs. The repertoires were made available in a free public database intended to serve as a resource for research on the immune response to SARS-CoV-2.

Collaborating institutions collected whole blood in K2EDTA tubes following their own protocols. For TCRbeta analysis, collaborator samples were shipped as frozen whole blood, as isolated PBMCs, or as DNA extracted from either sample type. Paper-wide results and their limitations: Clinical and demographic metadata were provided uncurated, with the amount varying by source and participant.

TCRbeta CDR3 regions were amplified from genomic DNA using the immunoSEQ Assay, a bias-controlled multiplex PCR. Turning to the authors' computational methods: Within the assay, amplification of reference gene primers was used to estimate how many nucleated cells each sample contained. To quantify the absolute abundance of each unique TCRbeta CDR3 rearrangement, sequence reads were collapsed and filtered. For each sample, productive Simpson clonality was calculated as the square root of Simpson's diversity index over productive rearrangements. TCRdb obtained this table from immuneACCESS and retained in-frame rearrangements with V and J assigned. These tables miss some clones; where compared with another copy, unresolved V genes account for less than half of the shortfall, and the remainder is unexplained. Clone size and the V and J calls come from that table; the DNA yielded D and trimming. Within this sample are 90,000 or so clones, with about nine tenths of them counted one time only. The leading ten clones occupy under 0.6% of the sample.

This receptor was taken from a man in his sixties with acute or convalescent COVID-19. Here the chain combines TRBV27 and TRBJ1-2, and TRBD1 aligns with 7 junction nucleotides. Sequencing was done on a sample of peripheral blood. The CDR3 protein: CASRTGSRGYTF. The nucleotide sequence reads TGTGCCAGCAGGACAGGGTCTCGTGGCTACACCTTC.